Below, 19 T cell receptor beta chains from the same sample are listed, as sequenced in a study of blood T cell repertoires in COVID-19. The table came from immunoSEQ multiplex PCR; TCRdb's copy has only in-frame clones and leaves some out. This sample has about 260,000 clones, with more than 70% found just once. Sequencing was done on a sample of PBMCs or T cells enriched from blood (not recorded which). These receptors were collected from a woman aged 45 to 65 who had recovered from COVID-19.

This chain connects TRBV5-1 to TRBJ2-5; perhaps TRBD2 as D (5 bases). The germline V gene has CDR1 SGHRS and CDR2 YFSETQ. CDR3 size: 13 residues. V was pared by 0 bases and J by 3 bases, with 6 bases between. In DNA form, the CDR3 reads TGCGCCAGCAGCTTGGGGGGAGAAGAGACCCAGTACTTC. This codes for CASSLGGEETQYF.

This clone was observed a single time. This chain uses TRBV5-1 with TRBJ2-7, with D possibly being TRBD1 (5 bases). This CDR3 comprises 15 residues. The germline V and J ends were trimmed by 0 bases and 0 bases, with 10 bases remaining between them. The germline CDR1 and CDR2 sequences are SGHRS and YFSETQ. CDR3 loop: CASSLDRPSSYEQYF. CDR3 nucleotide sequence: TGCGCCAGCAGCTTGGACAGGCCGAGCTCCTACGAGCAGTACTTC.

This chain connects TRBV19 to TRBJ2-7; 8 bases are a match to TRBD1. This CDR3 spans 15 amino acids. Germline CDR1 LNHDA, CDR2 SQIVND (reference sequence). V shed 4 bases and J 0 bases; nucleotides not matched to a gene: 5. Written as DNA, the CDR3 is TGTGCCAGTAGTACCCCCGGGACAGGCTCCTACGAGCAGTACTTC. Amino acids: CASSTPGTGSYEQYF.

The rearrangement links TRBV6-6 to TRBJ1-4; D possibly corresponds to TRBD1 (5 bases). The germline CDR1 and CDR2 sequences are MNHNY and SVGAGI (reference sequence). The CDR3 length is 14 residues. V was cut by 5 bases and J by 1 base, with 8 bases left in between. In DNA form, the CDR3 reads TGTGCCAGCAGTCGCCAGGGAACTAATGAAAAACTGTTTTTT. It encodes CASSRQGTNEKLFF.

V is TRBV6-5 and J is TRBJ1-5; 7 nucleotides agree with TRBD1. The V and J ends lost 7 bases and 5 bases, in that order; junction bases with no gene match: 8. CDR1 is MNHEY, CDR2 SVGAGI, per germline. This CDR3 is built from 14 residues. The DNA for the CDR3 is TGTGCCAGCACTAAATGGCAGGGGGATCAGCCCCAGCATTTT. Translated, it gives CASTKWQGDQPQHF.

Here the CDR3 DNA reads TGTGCCAGTAATAGGGACAGGGGCACTGAAGCTTTCTTT. It yields the protein CASNRDRGTEAFF. The V gene is TRBV19, the J gene TRBJ1-1; TRBD1 agrees at 10 bases. This CDR3 is 13 amino acids long. The V and J ends lost 7 bases and 4 bases, in that order; junction bases with no gene match: 3. Germline CDR1 is LNHDA and CDR2 is SQIVND (reference sequence).

V and J are TRBV28 and TRBJ2-3, with 7 bases fitting TRBD2. The V and J ends lost 6 bases and 6 bases, in that order; junction bases with no gene match: 9. In germline, CDR1 is MDHEN, CDR2 SYDVKM. The CDR3 runs 14 residues. The CDR3 loop reads CASRLGGPADTQYF. CDR3 nucleotides: TGTGCCAGCAGGCTGGGAGGGCCGGCGGATACGCAGTATTTT.

As for this clone: An end of the junction does not agree with germline; a read error may underlie this. The gene calls are TRBV19 and TRBJ1-4; maybe TRBD1 (5 bases). Looked up from germline, CDR1 is LNHDA and CDR2 is SQIVND (reference sequence). The CDR3 extends over 14 amino acids. The CDR3 region is CASSQWGPNEKLFF. CDR3 bases: TGTGCCAGTAGTCAGTGGGGCCCTAATGAGAAACTGTTTTTT.

The genes are TRBV11-3 and TRBJ2-2, with TRBD1 identical over 7 bases. This CDR3 comprises 16 residues. CDR1 and CDR2 (germline): SGHNT, YENEEA. J gave up 0 bases and V 5 bases, and 6 bases lay outside the gene matches. CDR3 nucleotide sequence: TGTGCCAGCAGCATGACAGGGCTCGCGAACACCGGGGAGCTGTTTTTT. Its protein is CASSMTGLANTGELFF.

The genes are TRBV28 and TRBJ1-1, with TRBD1 as a possible D gene (6 bases). Germline V gene data show CDR1 as MDHEN and CDR2 as SYDVKM. The CDR3 totals 14 residues. V was trimmed by 5 bases and J by 6 bases, leaving 16 bases between them. CDR3 coding DNA: TGTGCCAGCAGTCCCCCAGGACCAGGGGCTGAAGCTTTCTTT. It is translated as CASSPPGPGAEAFF.

This clone occurred a few times. The chain joins TRBV5-4 to TRBJ2-5; 8 bases map to TRBD2. Germline V CDR1 and CDR2: SGHNT, YYREEE (reference sequence). This CDR3 is 18 amino acids long. With V trimmed by 1 base and J by 4 bases, 15 bases remained unmatched. The CDR3 sequence: CASSLNRAGAPRGETQYF. DNA for the CDR3: TGTGCCAGCAGCTTGAATCGAGCGGGGGCGCCAAGGGGAGAGACCCAGTACTTC.

The chain's CDR3 is CASRGGVSPLYGYTF. DNA of the CDR3: TGTGCCAGCAGGGGGGGGGTCAGTCCCCTCTATGGCTACACCTTC. This rearrangement joins TRBV2 to TRBJ1-2; possible D gene TRBD1, 5 bases. Trimming removed 6 bases at V and 4 bases at J, with 18 bases between. This CDR3 spans 15 amino acids. The germline gives CDR1 SNHLY, CDR2 FYNNEI.

This CDR3 reads CASGFPGQDGNEQFF. In nucleotides, the CDR3 is TGTGCTAGTGGTTTCCCGGGACAGGACGGCAATGAGCAGTTCTTC. This chain uses TRBV12-5 with TRBJ2-1; 8 bases align to TRBD1. Germline lookup yields CDR1 LGHNT and CDR2 FRNRAP. Trimming at V came to 3 bases and at J to 6 bases, leaving 7 bases not matched to a gene. This CDR3 contains 15 residues.

The genes are TRBV11-2 and TRBJ2-1, with 7 bases fitting TRBD2. The CDR3 has 15 amino acids. The junction had 10 bases not matched to a gene; V was cut back by 5 bases and J by 6 bases. CDR1 SGHAT and CDR2 FQNNGV come from the germline V gene. This CDR3 is CASSPGGRASNEQFF. DNA of the CDR3: TGTGCCAGCAGCCCTGGAGGGAGGGCCAGCAATGAGCAGTTCTTC.

This clone came up once. The J gene is TRBJ1-1, the V gene TRBV18; 8 bases match TRBD1. Germline CDR1 and CDR2: KGHSH and LQKENI. The trim removed 6 bases at V and 2 bases at J, leaving 8 bases unmatched. The CDR3 contains 15 residues. CDR3 sequence: CASSPGQAFNTEAFF. The CDR3 coding sequence is TGTGCCAGCTCCCCGGGACAGGCTTTTAACACTGAAGCTTTCTTT. Full variable domain (missing parts from reference TRBV18 and TRBJ1-1): NAGVMQNPRHLVRRRGQEARLRCSPMKGHSHVYWYRQLPEEGLKFMVYLQKENIIDESGMPKERFSAEFPKEGPSILRIQQVVRGDSAAYFCASSPGQAFNTEAFFGQGTRLTVV.

V and J are TRBV18 and TRBJ2-2; 8 nucleotides match TRBD1. Trimming cost V 6 bases and J 4 bases; bases outside gene matches: 7. CDR3 length: 15 amino acids. The germline V gene encodes CDR1 KGHSH and CDR2 LQKENI. CDR3 amino acids: CASSLWTGITGELFF. CDR3 DNA: TGTGCCAGCTCCCTATGGACAGGGATCACCGGGGAGCTGTTTTTT.

The chain couples TRBV19 to TRBJ1-2; 7 nucleotides align to TRBD1. This CDR3 has 15 residues. V lost 1 base and J lost 6; bases outside the gene matches: 8. The V gene's germline CDR1 is LNHDA and CDR2 SQIVND (reference sequence). The CDR3 region has the DNA TGTGCCAGTAGTATAGCCCAAGGCAGGGGGGATGGCTACACCTTC. Translating it yields CASSIAQGRGDGYTF.

This clone occurred once. This chain uses TRBV11-2 with TRBJ2-1; D is possibly TRBD2 (7 bases). V lost 1 base and J lost 9, with 16 bases in between. Germline V gene lookup returns CDR1 SGHAT and CDR2 FQNNGV. The CDR3 has 15 residues. The CDR3 region has the DNA TGTGCCAGCAGCTTAGTCCGGGGGGCGGGCGGTGAGCAGTTCTTC. Translating gives CASSLVRGAGGEQFF. Full variable domain (missing parts from reference TRBV11-2 and TRBJ2-1): EAGVAQSPRYKIIEKRQSVAFWCNPISGHATLYWYQQILGQGPKLLIQFQNNGVVDDSQLPKDRFSAERLKGVDSTLKIQPAKLEDSAVYLCASSLVRGAGGEQFFGPGTRLTVL.

The chain uses TRBV6-2 or TRBV6-3 and TRBJ1-5, with TRBD1 as a possible D gene (6 bases). CDR1 is MNHEY and CDR2 is SVGEGT in the germline V gene. The CDR3 contains 18 residues. Trimming pared 5 bases from V and 0 bases from J, leaving 20 bases between. The CDR3 loop reads CASSNLRPGQDSNQPQHF. As DNA, the CDR3 is TGTGCCAGCAGTAACCTACGGCCGGGACAAGATAGCAATCAGCCCCAGCATTTT.